This T cell receptor (beta chain) was recovered during a study of T cell responses to AZD1222 COVID-19 vaccine. General observations from the study: White British people made up most donors, females outnumbered males, and clonal diversity was possibly underestimated. Baseline serostatus was positive in only six AZD1222 recipients. Reports say nearly half of spike-specific TCRs go after unmutated variant regions.

Sequenced by immunoSEQ multiplex PCR; TCRdb stores in-frame clones only, minus some. The sample has more than 110,000 clones, under 95% seen once. Of note for this clone: The antigen is undetermined.

CDR3 length: 13 residues. The ends were cut back, 6 bases at V and 12 bases at J, with 15 bases in the middle. Sequencing used peripheral blood, obtained on day 0 of AZD1222 vaccination. The sequence came from an adult in good health. V usage is TRBV12-3 or TRBV12-4 and J usage is TRBJ1-6, with D unclear. CDR3 in DNA: TGTGCCAGCAGCCTCCGGGTGTCGGGACCCCTCCACTTT. Translated, it gives CASSLRVSGPLHF.